The 3 T cell receptor beta chains reported below all come from one sample, sequenced in a study of early T cells in non-severe SARS-CoV-2 infection. TCRdb called the 5' RACE reads again in MiXCR, with one record for every CDR3 protein. Of around 83,000 distinct CDR3 sequences in the sample, roughly 12% are singletons; the top ten hold 3.5% to 5%. Source: whole blood, taken at baseline. The receptors derive from an adult who was a healthcare worker with PCR-confirmed SARS-CoV-2 infection or an uninfected control (not recorded which).

V usage is TRBV28 and J usage is TRBJ2-7; 8 nucleotides line up with TRBD1. The CDR3 is 13 amino acids. Germline trimming cut 5 bases from V and 7 bases from J; bases unmatched to any gene: 7. Looked up from germline, CDR1 is MDHEN and CDR2 is SYDVKM. The CDR3 spells CASSPGQGGEQYF. The CDR3, as DNA: TGTGCCAGCAGTCCCGGACAGGGCGGGGAGCAGTACTTC.

The chain recombines TRBV6-5 with TRBJ1-6; D unclear. Trimming stripped 6 bases from V and 8 bases from J, with 17 bases between. This CDR3 contains 15 residues. Per the germline V gene, CDR1 is MNHEY and CDR2 is SVGAGI. The CDR3 loop reads CASSREGSRDSPLHF. CDR3 DNA: TGTGCCAGCAGCCGTGAAGGGTCGAGGGATTCACCCCTCCACTTT.

The rearrangement joins TRBV11-2 to TRBJ2-4, with TRBD2 matching 13 bases. This CDR3 has 18 amino acids. The ends lost 5 bases at V and 1 base at J; junction bases unmatched: 8. The germline V gene encodes CDR1 SGHAT and CDR2 FQNNGV. CDR3 nucleotide sequence: TGTGCCAGCAGCCATAGGACTAGCGGGAGCCTCGCCAAAAACATTCAGTACTTC. Its translation is CASSHRTSGSLAKNIQYF.